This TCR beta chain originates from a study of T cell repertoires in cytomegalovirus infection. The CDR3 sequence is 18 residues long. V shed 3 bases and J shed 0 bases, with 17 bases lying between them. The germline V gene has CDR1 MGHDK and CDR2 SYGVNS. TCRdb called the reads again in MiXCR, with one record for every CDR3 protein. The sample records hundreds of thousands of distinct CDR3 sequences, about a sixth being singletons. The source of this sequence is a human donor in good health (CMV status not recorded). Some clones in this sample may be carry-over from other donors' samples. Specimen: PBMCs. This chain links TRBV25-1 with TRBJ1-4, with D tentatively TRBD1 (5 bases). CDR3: CASSDTTGGPSTNEKLFF. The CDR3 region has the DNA TGTGCCAGCAGTGATACTACAGGCGGCCCGTCAACTAATGAAAAACTGTTTTTT.